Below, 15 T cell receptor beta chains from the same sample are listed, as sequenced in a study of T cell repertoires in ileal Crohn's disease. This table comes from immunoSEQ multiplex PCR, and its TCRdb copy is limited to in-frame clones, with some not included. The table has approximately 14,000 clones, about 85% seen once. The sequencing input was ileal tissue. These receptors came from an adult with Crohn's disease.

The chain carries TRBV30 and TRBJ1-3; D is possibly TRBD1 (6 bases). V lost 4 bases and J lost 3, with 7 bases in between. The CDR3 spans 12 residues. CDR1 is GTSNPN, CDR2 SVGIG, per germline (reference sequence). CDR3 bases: TGTGCCTGGACAGGGGTTGGAAACACCATATATTTT. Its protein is CAWTGVGNTIYF.

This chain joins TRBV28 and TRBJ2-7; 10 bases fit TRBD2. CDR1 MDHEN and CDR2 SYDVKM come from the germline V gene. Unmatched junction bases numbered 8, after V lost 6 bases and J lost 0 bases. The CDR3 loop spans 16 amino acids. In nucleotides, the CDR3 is TGTGCCAGCAGGGCGACTCCTAGCGGGGGCTCCTACGAGCAGTACTTC. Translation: CASRATPSGGSYEQYF.

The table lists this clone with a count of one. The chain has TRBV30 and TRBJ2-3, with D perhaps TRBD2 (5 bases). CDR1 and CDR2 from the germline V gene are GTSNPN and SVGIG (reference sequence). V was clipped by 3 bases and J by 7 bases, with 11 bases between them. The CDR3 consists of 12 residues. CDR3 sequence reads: CAWSGDLNTQYF. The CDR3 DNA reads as TGTGCCTGGAGCGGGGATTTGAATACGCAGTATTTT.

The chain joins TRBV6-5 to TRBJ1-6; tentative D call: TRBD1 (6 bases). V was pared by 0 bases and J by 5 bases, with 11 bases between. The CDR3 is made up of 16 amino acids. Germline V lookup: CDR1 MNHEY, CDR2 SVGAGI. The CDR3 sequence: CASSYSRPGDNSPLHF. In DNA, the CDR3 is TGTGCCAGCAGTTACTCGAGGCCAGGGGATAATTCACCCCTCCACTTT.

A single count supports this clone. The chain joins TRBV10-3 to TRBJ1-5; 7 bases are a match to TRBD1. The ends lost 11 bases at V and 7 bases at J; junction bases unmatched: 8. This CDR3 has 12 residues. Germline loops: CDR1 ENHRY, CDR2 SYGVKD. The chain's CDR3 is CASDQGGQPQHF. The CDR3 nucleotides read TGTGCCTCAGACCAGGGGGGACAGCCCCAGCATTTT.

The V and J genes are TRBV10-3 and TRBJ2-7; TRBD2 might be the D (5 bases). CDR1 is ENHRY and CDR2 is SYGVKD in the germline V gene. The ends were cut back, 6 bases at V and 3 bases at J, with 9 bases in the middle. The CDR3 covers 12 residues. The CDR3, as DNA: TGTGCCATCAGCACCGGGGACTACGAGCAGTACTTC. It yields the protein CAISTGDYEQYF.

For the CDR3, the DNA is TGTGCCAGCAGGCGGGACCGAACCTACAATGAGCAGTTCTTC. It yields the protein CASRRDRTYNEQFF. The chain links TRBV25-1 to TRBJ2-1; D possibly corresponds to TRBD2 (6 bases). CDR3 length equals 14 residues. V lost 6 bases and J 2 bases, leaving 11 bases between the germline ends. Germline CDR1 MGHDK, CDR2 SYGVNS.

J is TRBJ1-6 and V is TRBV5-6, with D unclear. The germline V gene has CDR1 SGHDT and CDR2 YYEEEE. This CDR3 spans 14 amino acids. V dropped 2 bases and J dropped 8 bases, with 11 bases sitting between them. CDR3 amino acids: CASSFPRSDSPLHF. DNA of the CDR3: TGTGCCAGCAGCTTCCCACGGTCTGATTCACCCCTCCACTTT.

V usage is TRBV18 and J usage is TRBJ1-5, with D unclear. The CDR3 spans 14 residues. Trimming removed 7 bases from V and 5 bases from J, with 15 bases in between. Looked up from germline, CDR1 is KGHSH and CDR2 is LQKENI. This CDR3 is CASFRQVGDQPQHF. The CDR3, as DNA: TGTGCCAGCTTCAGGCAGGTCGGGGATCAGCCCCAGCATTTT.

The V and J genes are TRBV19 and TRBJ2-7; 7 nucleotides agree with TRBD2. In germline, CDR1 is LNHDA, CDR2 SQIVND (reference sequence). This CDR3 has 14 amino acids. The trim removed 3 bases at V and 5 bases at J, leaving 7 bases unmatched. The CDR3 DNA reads TGTGCCAGTAGTATTTCGGGGGGAGCCCACGAGCAGTACTTC. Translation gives CASSISGGAHEQYF.

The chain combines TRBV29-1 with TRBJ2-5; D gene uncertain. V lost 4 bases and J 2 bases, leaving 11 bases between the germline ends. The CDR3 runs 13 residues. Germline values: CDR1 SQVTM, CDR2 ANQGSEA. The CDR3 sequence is CSVGWASQETQYF. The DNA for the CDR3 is TGCAGCGTTGGTTGGGCCTCTCAAGAGACCCAGTACTTC. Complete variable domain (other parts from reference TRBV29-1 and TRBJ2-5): SAVISQKPSRDICQRGTSLTIQCQVDSQVTMMFWYRQQPGQSLTLIATANQGSEATYESGFVIDKFPISRPNLTFSTLTVSNMSPEDSSIYLCSVGWASQETQYFGPGTRLLVL.

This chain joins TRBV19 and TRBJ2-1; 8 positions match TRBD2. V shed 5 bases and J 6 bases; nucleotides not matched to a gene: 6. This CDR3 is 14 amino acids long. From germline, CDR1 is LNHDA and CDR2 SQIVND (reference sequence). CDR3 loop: CASSPSGGANEQFF. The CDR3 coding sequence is TGTGCCAGTAGTCCCTCGGGAGGGGCCAATGAGCAGTTCTTC.

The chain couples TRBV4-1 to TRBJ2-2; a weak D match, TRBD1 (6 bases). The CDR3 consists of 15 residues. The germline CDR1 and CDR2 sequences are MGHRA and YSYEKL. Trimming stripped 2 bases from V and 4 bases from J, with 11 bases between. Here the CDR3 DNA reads TGCGCCAGCAGCCAACCAGACAGGTTCACCGGGGAGCTGTTTTTT. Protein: CASSQPDRFTGELFF.

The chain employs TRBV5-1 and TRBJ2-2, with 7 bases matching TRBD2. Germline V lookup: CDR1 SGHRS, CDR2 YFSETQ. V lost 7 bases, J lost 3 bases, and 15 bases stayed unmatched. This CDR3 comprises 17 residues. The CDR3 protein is CASGLRSTSSYTGELFF. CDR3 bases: TGCGCCAGCGGCCTACGATCGACTAGCTCTTACACCGGGGAGCTGTTTTTT.

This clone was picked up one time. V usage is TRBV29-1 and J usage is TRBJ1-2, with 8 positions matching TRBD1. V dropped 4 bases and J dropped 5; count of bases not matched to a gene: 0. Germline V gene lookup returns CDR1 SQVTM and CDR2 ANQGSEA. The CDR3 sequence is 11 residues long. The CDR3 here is CSVGTGYGYTF. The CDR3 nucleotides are TGCAGCGTTGGGACAGGGTATGGCTACACCTTC.